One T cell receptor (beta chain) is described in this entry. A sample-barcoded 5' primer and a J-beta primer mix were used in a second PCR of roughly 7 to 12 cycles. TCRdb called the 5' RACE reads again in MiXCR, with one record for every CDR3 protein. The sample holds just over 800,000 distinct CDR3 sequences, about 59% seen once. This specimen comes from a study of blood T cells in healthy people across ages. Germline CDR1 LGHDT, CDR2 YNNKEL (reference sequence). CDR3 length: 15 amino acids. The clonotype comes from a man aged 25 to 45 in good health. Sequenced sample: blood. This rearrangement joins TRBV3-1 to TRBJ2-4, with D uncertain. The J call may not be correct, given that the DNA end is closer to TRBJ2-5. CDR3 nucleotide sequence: TGTGCCAGCAGCCAAGTCGTTAGCAGTCAAGAGACCCAGTACTTC. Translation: CASSQVVSSQETQYF.